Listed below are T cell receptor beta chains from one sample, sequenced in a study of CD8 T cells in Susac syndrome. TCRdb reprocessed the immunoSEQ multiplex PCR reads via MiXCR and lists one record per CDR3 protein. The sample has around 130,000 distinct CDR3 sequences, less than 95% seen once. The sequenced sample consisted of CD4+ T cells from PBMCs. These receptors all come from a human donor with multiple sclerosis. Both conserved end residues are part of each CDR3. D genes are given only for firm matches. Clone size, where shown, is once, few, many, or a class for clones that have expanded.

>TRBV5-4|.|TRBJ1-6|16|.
CASSLDPGVLNSPLHF
TGTGCCAGCAGCTTGGATCCAGGGGTCCTCAATTCACCCCTCCACTTT
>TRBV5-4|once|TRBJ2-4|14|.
CASSFQGAKNIQYF
TGTGCCAGCAGCTTTCAGGGAGCCAAAAACATTCAGTACTTC
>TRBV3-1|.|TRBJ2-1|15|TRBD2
CASSQLAGAPNEQFF
TGTGCCAGCAGCCAACTAGCGGGAGCCCCCAATGAGCAGTTCTTC
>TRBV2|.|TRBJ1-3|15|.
CASSDRSLSGNTIYF
TGTGCCAGCAGTGATAGATCCCTCTCTGGAAACACCATATATTTT
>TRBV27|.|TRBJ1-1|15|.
CASSQNRDANTEAFF
TGTGCCAGCAGTCAGAACAGGGACGCGAACACTGAAGCTTTCTTT
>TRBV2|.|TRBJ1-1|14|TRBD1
CASSPHGGGTGAFF
TGTGCCAGCAGTCCCCATGGCGGAGGGACAGGAGCTTTCTTT
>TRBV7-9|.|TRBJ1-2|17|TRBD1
CASSLVGRGPTNYGYTF
TGTGCCAGCAGCTTAGTTGGAAGGGGGCCTACTAACTATGGCTACACCTTC
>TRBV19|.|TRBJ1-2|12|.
CASLWGSSGYTF
TGTGCCAGCTTATGGGGCTCCTCTGGCTACACCTTC
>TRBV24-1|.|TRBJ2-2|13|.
CATSDPNTGELFF
TGTGCCACCAGTGACCCTAACACCGGGGAGCTGTTTTTT
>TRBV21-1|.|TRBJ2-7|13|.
CASSKHGGHEQYF
TGTGCCAGCAGCAAACACGGGGGCCACGAGCAGTACTTC
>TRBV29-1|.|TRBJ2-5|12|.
CSARGSRETQYF
TGCAGCGCTCGGGGGAGTAGGGAGACCCAGTACTTC
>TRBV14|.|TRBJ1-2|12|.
CASSQGLSGYTF
TGTGCCAGCAGCCAAGGGCTGTCTGGCTACACCTTC
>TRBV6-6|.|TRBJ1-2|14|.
CASSYGGDRYGYTF
TGTGCCAGCAGTTACGGTGGGGATCGCTATGGCTACACCTTC
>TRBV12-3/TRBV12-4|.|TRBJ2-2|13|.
CASIPRVTGELFF
TGTGCCAGCATTCCGAGGGTCACCGGGGAGCTGTTTTTT